Below, one TCR beta chain is given with its context. Additional DNA sequences in this sample encode the identical CDR3. Study processing details: Nucleated cell number was recorded as an estimate derived from reference gene primer amplification. Here immunoSEQ multiplex PCR was the method, and the copy in TCRdb shows in-frame clones only, minus some. V and J calls plus clone size are reproduced from that table; the DNA served to infer D and trimming. The sample has 110,000 to 150,000 clones, about four fifths seen once. The sample belongs to a study of blood T cell repertoires in COVID-19. The ends lost 5 bases at V and 4 bases at J; junction bases unmatched: 5. The CDR3 contains 14 residues. Germline CDR1 is SGHDT and CDR2 is YYEEEE.

The sequencing sample was made of peripheral blood. This chain joins TRBV5-6 and TRBJ2-7, with 11 bases aligning to TRBD1. This receptor was obtained from a man in his 70s who had recovered from COVID-19. As DNA, the CDR3 is TGTGCCAGCAGTCTCGGACAGGGGGCTTACGAGCAGTACTTC. The encoded protein is CASSLGQGAYEQYF.